This T cell receptor (beta chain) was obtained from a study of OX40 agonist ivuxolimab in advanced cancers. Study background: A partial response was reached by three patients: one with hepatocellular carcinoma and two with cutaneous melanoma. Study-wide findings and caveats: Undetermined was the antigen specificity of the expanded peripheral T cells.

On this clone: As yet, its antigen is unknown.

V lost 0 bases to trimming and J lost 7 bases, with 7 bases between them. In germline, CDR1 is SNHLY, CDR2 FYNNEI. The length of the CDR3 is 13 residues. Profiled with immunoSEQ multiplex PCR; TCRdb holds only in-frame clones, not every one. The table lists about 80,000 clones, about 86% of them singletons, with 1.5% to 2% in the top ten. The receptor comes from an adult with an advanced solid tumor such as melanoma, head and neck, liver or kidney cancer. This chain connects TRBV2 to TRBJ1-3; D not resolved. Source: CD4+ or CD8+ T cells sorted from blood, taken in a trial of the OX40 agonist ivuxolimab. The CDR3 reads CASSEAEANTIYF. The CDR3 coding sequence is TGTGCCAGCAGTGAAGCAGAGGCCAACACCATATATTTT. Complete variable domain (other parts from reference TRBV2 and TRBJ1-3): EPEVTQTPSHQVTQMGQEVILRCVPISNHLYFYWYRQILGQKVEFLVSFYNNEISEKSEIFDDQFSVERPDGSNFTLKIRSTKLEDSAMYFCASSEAEANTIYFGEGSWLTVV.